This TCR beta chain was captured in a study of graft-versus-host responses after intestinal transplantation. Looking at the study overall: The study gave all recipients anti-thymocyte globulin induction, then tacrolimus and steroids for roughly 3 years. Study outcomes and limitations: Recipient marrow contained GvH clones, some of which appeared first in ileum or blood. There was an association between peak levels of circulating GvH clones and early post-transplant HvG declines. Graft-donor T cell macrochimerism in patients accompanied high graft-versus-host to host-versus-graft clonal ratios in allografts.

Produced via immunoSEQ multiplex PCR; TCRdb's table is partial and in-frame only. The table has almost 15,000 clones, roughly two thirds seen once. Processed graft tissue released its intraepithelial and lamina propria lymphocytes. Of note for this clone: The antigen remains unidentified.

The V segment lost 2 bases and the J segment 2 bases; nucleotides outside the gene matches: 1. The CDR3 has 15 residues. CDR1 and CDR2 from the germline V gene are SGDLS and YYNGEE. The chain combines TRBV9 with TRBJ2-3, with 11 bases matching TRBD2. The starting material was ileum tissue, obtained approximately 670 days after intestinal transplantation. This receptor was taken from a human patient who received an intestinal transplant, so some T cells may come from the graft donor. This chain's CDR3 is CASSVSGGVTDTQYF. For the CDR3, the DNA is TGTGCCAGCAGCGTTAGCGGGGGGGTCACAGATACGCAGTATTTT.